Given below is one T cell receptor beta chain in context. At one of its ends the junction is not consistent with the germline gene, which may arise from a read error. CDR1 and CDR2 from the germline V gene are DFQATT and SNEGSKA (reference sequence). CDR3 length: 10 residues. The study recruited people aged 18 to 89 years across 20 to 30 US areas. The data derive from a study of blood T cell repertoires in COVID-19. Sequencing was performed with immunoSEQ multiplex PCR; in TCRdb, only in-frame clones are kept and a portion is missing. The sample has about 400,000 clones, 70% to 90% seen once. This TCR was recovered from a woman under 30 with acute COVID-19. Sequencing was carried out using PBMCs or T cells enriched from blood (not recorded which). V is TRBV20-1 and J is TRBJ1-1, with TRBD1 matching 8 bases. The CDR3 nucleotides are TGCAGTGCTAAGCGGACAGGGTCGGAATTT. It is translated as CSAKRTGSEF.